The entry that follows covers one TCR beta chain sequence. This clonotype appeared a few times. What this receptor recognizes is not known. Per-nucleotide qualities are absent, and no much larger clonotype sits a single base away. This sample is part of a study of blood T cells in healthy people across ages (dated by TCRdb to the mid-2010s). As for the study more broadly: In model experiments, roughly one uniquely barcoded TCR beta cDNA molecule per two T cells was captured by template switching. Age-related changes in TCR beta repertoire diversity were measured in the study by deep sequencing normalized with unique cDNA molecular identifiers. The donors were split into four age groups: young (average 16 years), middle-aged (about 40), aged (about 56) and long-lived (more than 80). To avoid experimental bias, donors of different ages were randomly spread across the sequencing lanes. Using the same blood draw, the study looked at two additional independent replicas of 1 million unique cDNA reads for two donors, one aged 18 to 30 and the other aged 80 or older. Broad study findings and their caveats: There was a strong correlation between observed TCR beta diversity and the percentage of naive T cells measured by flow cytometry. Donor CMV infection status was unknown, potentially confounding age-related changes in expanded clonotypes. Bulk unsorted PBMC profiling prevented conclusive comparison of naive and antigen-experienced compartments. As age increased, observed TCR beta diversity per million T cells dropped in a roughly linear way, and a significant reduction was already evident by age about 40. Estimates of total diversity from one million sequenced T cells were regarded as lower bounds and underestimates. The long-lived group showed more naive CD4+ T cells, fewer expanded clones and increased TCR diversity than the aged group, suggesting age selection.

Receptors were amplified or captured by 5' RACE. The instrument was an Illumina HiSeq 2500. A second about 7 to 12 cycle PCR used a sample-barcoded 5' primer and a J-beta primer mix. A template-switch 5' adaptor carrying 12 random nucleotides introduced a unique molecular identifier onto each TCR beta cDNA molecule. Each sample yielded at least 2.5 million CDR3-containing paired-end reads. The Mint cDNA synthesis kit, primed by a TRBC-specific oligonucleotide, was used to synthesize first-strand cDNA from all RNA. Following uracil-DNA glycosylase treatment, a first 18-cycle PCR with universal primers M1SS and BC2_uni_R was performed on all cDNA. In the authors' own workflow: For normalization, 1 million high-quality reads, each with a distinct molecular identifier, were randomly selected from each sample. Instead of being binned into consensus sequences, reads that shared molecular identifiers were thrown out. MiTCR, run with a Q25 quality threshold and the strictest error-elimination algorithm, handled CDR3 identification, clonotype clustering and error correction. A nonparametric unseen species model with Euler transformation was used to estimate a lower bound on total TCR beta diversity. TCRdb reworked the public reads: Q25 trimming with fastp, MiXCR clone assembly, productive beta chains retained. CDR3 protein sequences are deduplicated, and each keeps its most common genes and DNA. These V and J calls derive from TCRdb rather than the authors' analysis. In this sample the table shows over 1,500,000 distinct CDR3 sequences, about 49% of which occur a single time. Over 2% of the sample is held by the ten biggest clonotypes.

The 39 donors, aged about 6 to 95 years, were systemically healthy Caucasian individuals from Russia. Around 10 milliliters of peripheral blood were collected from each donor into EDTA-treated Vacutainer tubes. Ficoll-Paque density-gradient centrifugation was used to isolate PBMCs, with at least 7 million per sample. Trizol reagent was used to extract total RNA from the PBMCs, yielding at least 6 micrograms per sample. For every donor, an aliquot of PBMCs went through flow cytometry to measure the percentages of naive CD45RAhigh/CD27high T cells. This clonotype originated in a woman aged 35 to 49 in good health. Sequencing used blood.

The CDR3: CASSLLGTSVNEQFF. The DNA reads as follows: TGTGCCAGCAGCTTATTGGGGACTAGCGTCAATGAGCAGTTCTTC. The chain is assembled from TRBV7-2 and TRBJ2-1; TRBD2 fits 10 bases in the junction. V lost 2 bases and J lost 6 bases, and the count of bases not matched to a germline gene is 4. The CDR3 starts with the cysteine, ends with the phenylalanine, and has 15 residues. The sequence is cut down to CDR3 DNA, 45 bases in frame from base 1. In the germline V gene, CDR1 corresponds to SGHTA and CDR2 to FQGNSA.